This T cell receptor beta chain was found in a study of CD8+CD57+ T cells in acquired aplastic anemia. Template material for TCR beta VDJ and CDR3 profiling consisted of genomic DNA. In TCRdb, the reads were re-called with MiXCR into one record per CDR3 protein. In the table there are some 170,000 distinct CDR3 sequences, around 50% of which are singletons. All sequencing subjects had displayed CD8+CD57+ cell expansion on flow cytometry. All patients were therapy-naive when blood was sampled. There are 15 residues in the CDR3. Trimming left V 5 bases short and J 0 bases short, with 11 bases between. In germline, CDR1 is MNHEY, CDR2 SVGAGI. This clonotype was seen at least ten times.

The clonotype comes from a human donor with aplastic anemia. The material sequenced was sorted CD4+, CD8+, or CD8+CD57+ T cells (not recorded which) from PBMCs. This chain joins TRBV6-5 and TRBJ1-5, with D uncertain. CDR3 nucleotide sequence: TGTGCCAGCAGTAACCGGCGCAATAGCAATCAGCCCCAGCATTTT. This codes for CASSNRRNSNQPQHF.